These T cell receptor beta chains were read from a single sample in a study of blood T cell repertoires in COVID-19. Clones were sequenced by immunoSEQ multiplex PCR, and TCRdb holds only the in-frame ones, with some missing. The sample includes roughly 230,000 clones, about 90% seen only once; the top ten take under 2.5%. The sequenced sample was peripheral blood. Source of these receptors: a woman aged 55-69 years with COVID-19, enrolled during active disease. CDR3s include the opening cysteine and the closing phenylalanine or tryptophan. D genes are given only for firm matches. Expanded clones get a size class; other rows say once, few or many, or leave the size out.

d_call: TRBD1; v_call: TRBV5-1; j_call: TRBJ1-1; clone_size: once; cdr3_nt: TGCGCCAGCAGCTGGGGGACAGGACGCACTGAAGCTTTCTTT; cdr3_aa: CASSWGTGRTEAFF
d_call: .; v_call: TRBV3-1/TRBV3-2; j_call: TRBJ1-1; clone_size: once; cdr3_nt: TGTGCCAGCAGCCAAGGACTCGTAGGGGATGGCACTGAAGCTTTCTTT; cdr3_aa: CASSQGLVGDGTEAFF
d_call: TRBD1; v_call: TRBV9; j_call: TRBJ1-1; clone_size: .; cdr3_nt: TGTGCCAGCATACCCGGGACAGACATGAACACTGAAGCTTTCTTT; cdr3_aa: CASIPGTDMNTEAFF
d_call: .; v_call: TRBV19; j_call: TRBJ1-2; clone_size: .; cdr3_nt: TGTGCCAGTAGTCCCGACAGCAACGTAGGTAGGGGCTACACCTTC; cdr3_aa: CASSPDSNVGRGYTF
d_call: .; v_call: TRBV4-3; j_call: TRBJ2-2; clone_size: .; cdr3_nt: TGCGCCAGCAGCCAATCAAACACCGGGGAGCTGTTTTTT; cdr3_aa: CASSQSNTGELFF
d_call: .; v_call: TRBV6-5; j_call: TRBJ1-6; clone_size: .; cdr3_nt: TGTGCCAGCAGCTGGTCGAAGACAGATTCACCCCTCCACTTT; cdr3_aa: CASSWSKTDSPLHF
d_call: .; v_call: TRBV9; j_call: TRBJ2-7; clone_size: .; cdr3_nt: TGTGCCAGCAGCGTACTCGACTCCCCCTCCTACGAGCAGTACTTC; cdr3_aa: CASSVLDSPSYEQYF
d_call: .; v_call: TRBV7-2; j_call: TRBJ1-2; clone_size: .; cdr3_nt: TGTGCCAGCAGCCCCGGCGGGGGGCTTAACTATGGCTACACCTTC; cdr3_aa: CASSPGGGLNYGYTF
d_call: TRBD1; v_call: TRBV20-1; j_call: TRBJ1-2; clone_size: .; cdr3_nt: TGCAGTGCAGGGGGCGCGTGGGGCTACACCTTC; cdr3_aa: CSAGGAWGYTF
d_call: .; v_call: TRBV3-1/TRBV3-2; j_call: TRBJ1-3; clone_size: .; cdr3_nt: TGTGCCAGCAGCCAAGGGGCAGGAGGTGGAAACACCATATATTTT; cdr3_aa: CASSQGAGGGNTIYF
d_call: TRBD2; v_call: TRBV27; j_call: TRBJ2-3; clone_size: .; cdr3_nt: TGTGCCAGCAGTGCCCGGGGGGGTTATAACACAGATACGCAGTATTTT; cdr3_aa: CASSARGGYNTDTQYF
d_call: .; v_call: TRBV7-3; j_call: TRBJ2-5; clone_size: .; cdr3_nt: TGTGCCAGCAGCTACGCGTCCCCACAAGAGACCCAGTACTTC; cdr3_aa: CASSYASPQETQYF
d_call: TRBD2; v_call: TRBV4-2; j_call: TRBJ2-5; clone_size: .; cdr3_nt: TGTGCCAGCAGCCAAGGGTTAGCGGGGGGGCCCGGGGAGACCCAGTACTTC; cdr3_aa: CASSQGLAGGPGETQYF
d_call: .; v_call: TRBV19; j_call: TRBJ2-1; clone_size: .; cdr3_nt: TGTGCCAGTAGTGTCGGTTTCGGCTCCTACAATGAGCAGTTCTTC; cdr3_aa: CASSVGFGSYNEQFF
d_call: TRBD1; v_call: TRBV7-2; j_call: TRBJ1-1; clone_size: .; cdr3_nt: TGTGCCAGCAGCCTTCGGACAGGGGGGGGTGGTAACACTGAAGCTTTCTTT; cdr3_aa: CASSLRTGGGGNTEAFF
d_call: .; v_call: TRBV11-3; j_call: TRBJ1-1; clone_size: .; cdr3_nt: TGTGCCAGCAGCTTAGGCAGGGGGAACACTGAAGCTTTCTTT; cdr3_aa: CASSLGRGNTEAFF
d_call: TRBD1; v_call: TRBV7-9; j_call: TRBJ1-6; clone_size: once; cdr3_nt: TGTGCCAGCAGCAGAATGGACAGGGGAGATTCACCCCTCCACTTT; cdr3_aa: CASSRMDRGDSPLHF
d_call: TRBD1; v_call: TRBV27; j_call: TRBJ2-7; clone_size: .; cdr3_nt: TGTGCCAGCAGTTTGGGACAGCGCGACGAGCAGTACTTC; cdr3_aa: CASSLGQRDEQYF
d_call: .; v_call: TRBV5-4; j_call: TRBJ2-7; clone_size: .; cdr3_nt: TGTGCCAGCACGAGAGACAGCCATCCCTACGAGCAGTACTTC; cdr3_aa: CASTRDSHPYEQYF
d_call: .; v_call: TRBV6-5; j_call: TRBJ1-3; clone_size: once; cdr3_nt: TGTGCCAGCAGTTACGAGGGCACCTCTGGAAACACCATATATTTT; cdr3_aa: CASSYEGTSGNTIYF
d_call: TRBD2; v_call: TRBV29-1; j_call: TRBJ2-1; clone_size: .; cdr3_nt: TGCAGCGTCGGGGGACTAGCGAGTCTCTCCTACAATGAGCAGTTCTTC; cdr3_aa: CSVGGLASLSYNEQFF
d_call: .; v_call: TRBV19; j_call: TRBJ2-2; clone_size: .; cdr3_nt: TGTGCCAGTAGTATAGGGAGGGTTGTAACCGGGGAGCTGTTTTTT; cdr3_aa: CASSIGRVVTGELFF
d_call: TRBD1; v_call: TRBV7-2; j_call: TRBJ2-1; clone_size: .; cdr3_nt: TGTGCCAGCAGCCCAAGCTCCGGGACAGGGGGTTACAATGAGCAGTTCTTC; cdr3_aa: CASSPSSGTGGYNEQFF
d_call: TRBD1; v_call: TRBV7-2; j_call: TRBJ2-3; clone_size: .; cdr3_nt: TGTGCCAGCAGCTTAGGAGGGGGCCTTAGCACAGATACGCAGTATTTT; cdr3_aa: CASSLGGGLSTDTQYF
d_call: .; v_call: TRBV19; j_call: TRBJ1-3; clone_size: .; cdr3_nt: TGTGCCAGTACCGGAAGGACACCCTTCATCTCTGGAAACACCATATATTTT; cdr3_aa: CASTGRTPFISGNTIYF
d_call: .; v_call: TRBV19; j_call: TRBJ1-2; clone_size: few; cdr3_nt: TGTGCCAGTAGTATAGCGGAGGGAATGGGTGGCTACACCTTC; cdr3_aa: CASSIAEGMGGYTF
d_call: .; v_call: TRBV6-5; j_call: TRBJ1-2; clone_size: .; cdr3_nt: TGTGCCAGCAGTTACTCGGCCGACTACTATGGCTACACCTTC; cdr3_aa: CASSYSADYYGYTF
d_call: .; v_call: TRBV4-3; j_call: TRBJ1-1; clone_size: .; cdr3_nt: TGCGCCAGCAGCCAAGGAGTGCTTGGGGGCGGGACTGAAGCTTTCTTT; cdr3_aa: CASSQGVLGGGTEAFF
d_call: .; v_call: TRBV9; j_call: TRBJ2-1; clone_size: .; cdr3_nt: TGTGCCAGCAGCGTATGGGGGGTTACGAACAATGAGCAGTTCTTC; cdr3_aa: CASSVWGVTNNEQFF
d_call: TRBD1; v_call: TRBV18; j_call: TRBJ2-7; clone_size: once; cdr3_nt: TGTGCCAGCTCACCTACAGGGGCTCACTCCTACGAGCAGTACTTC; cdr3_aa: CASSPTGAHSYEQYF
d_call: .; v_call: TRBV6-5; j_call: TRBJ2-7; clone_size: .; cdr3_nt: TGTGCCAGCAGTCCCTCCAGGGTCCCCTACGAGCAGTACTTC; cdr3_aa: CASSPSRVPYEQYF
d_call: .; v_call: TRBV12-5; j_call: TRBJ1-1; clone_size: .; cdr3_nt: TGTGCTAGTGGTTTGGTACTCCCGGTCTATCGTGGTGAAGCTTTCTTT; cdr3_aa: CASGLVLPVYRGEAFF
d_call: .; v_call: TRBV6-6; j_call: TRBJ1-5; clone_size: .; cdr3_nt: TGTGCCAGCAGCACAACAGGGTACAATCAGCCCCAGCATTTT; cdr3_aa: CASSTTGYNQPQHF
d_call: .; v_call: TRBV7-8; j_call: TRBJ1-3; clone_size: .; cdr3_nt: TGTGCCAGCAGCCCTCCCGCAGGGGCCATATATTTT; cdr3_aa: CASSPPAGAIYF